The T cell receptor (beta chain) under discussion was sequenced for a study of T cell changes during pregnancy in multiple sclerosis. The method was immunoSEQ multiplex PCR; TCRdb's version includes in-frame clones alone and lacks a portion of them. The sample yields 58,000 or so clones, about nine tenths seen once. This CDR3 contains 15 residues. Germline values: CDR1 SGHVS, CDR2 FNYEAQ. The V segment lost 5 bases and the J segment 6 bases; nucleotides outside the gene matches: 8. The sample in question was peripheral blood, obtained in the first trimester of pregnancy. This receptor was identified in a female donor in good health, enrolled as a control in a pregnancy study. The gene calls are TRBV7-6 and TRBJ2-2, with 8 nucleotides matching TRBD2. The CDR3 region is CASSHPGGGSGELFF. The CDR3 DNA is TGTGCCAGCAGCCACCCCGGGGGGGGATCCGGGGAGCTGTTTTTT. The full variable domain, completed using reference TRBV7-6 and TRBJ2-2, is GAGVSQSPRYKVTKRGQDVALRCDPISGHVSLYWYRQALGQGPEFLTYFNYEAQQDKSGLPNDRFSAERPEGSISTLTIQRTEQRDSAMYRCASSHPGGGSGELFFGEGSRLTVL.